These 17 T cell receptor beta chains were all obtained from the same sample, sequenced in a study of T cell repertoires in cytomegalovirus infection. One entry per CDR3 protein, called by TCRdb with MiXCR from the reads. This table holds approximately 200,000 distinct CDR3 sequences, 25% to 30% found once. The sequencing sample was made of PBMCs. The receptors here all came from a human donor in good health (CMV status not recorded). Some clones in this sample may be carry-over from other donors' samples.

V is TRBV5-1 and J is TRBJ1-2; 11 nucleotides align to TRBD1. Germline CDR1 SGHRS, CDR2 YFSETQ. This CDR3 has 14 amino acids. J gave up 7 bases and V 4 bases, and 6 bases lay outside the gene matches. DNA for the CDR3: TGCGCCAGCAGCACCCTGGACAGGGGGCTTGGCTACACCTTC. It yields the protein CASSTLDRGLGYTF. The full variable domain, in which reference TRBV5-1 and TRBJ1-2 provide the parts outside the CDR3, is KAGVTQTPRYLIKTRGQQVTLSCSPISGHRSVSWYQQTPGQGLQFLFEYFSETQRNKGNFPGRFSGRQFSNSRSEMNVSTLELGDSALYLCASSTLDRGLGYTFGSGTRLTVV.

J is TRBJ1-6 and V is TRBV19; 8 nucleotides agree with TRBD1. CDR3 length equals 16 residues. Trimming at V came to 5 bases and at J to 6 bases, leaving 9 bases not matched to a gene. The germline CDR1 and CDR2 sequences are LNHDA and SQIVND (reference sequence). Written as DNA, the CDR3 is TGTGCCAGTAGTCCAACGACAGGGGCAGGTAATTCACCCCTCCACTTT. Its translation is CASSPTTGAGNSPLHF.

V is TRBV4-1 and J is TRBJ2-1; D is perhaps TRBD2 (6 bases). The germline CDR1 and CDR2 sequences are MGHRA and YSYEKL. V dropped 1 base and J dropped 4 bases, with 20 bases sitting between them. The CDR3 runs 18 residues. The CDR3 DNA reads TGCGCCAGCAGCCAAGGTCAGCGGGCCGGAACGAATTACAATGAGCAGTTCTTC. Protein: CASSQGQRAGTNYNEQFF.

The table lists this clonotype with a few counts. The chain links TRBV5-1 to TRBJ2-7; 10 bases are a match to TRBD1. CDR3 length: 15 amino acids. V was clipped by 4 bases and J by 6 bases; unmatched bases: 10. Germline V CDR1 and CDR2: SGHRS, YFSETQ. CDR3 coding DNA: TGCGCCAGCAGCGTGACAGGGGGCGTCTGGAGCGAGCAGTACTTC. It codes for CASSVTGGVWSEQYF.

The gene calls are TRBV7-8 and TRBJ2-1; 9 nucleotides line up with TRBD2. Trimming at V came to 5 bases and at J to 1 base, leaving 12 bases not matched to a gene. The CDR3 contains 18 residues. Per germline, CDR1 SGHVS and CDR2 FQNEAQ. The DNA for the CDR3 is TGTGCCAGCAGCGGACCGGGATCAGCGGGGGGTTCCTACAATGAGCAGTTCTTC. Protein product: CASSGPGSAGGSYNEQFF.

The chain combines TRBV7-8 with TRBJ1-1; 9 bases are a match to TRBD1. This CDR3 contains 14 residues. CDR1 is SGHVS, CDR2 FQNEAQ, per germline. Losses at the gene ends were 5 bases for V and 6 bases for J; bases not matched to a gene: 7. CDR3: CASSLTGGEAEAFF. The CDR3 coding sequence is TGTGCCAGCAGCCTGACAGGGGGGGAGGCTGAAGCTTTCTTT.

The DNA for the CDR3 is TGTGCCAGCAGCCGGGAGGGAAGGGGGGAAACCGGGGAGCTGTTTTTT. Translating gives CASSREGRGETGELFF. V and J are TRBV11-2 and TRBJ2-2; 8 nucleotides line up with TRBD2. The CDR3 runs 16 residues. Germline trimming cut 5 bases from V and 5 bases from J; bases unmatched to any gene: 10. CDR1 is SGHAT and CDR2 is FQNNGV in the germline V gene.

V is TRBV9 and J is TRBJ2-1, with 7 bases that match TRBD2. V trimming: 0 bases; J trimming: 9 bases; junction bases outside the gene matches: 12. Germline V gene data show CDR1 as SGDLS and CDR2 as YYNGEE. CDR3 size: 16 residues. The CDR3 loop is CASSVERGWESGEQFF. CDR3 nucleotide sequence: TGTGCCAGCAGCGTAGAGCGGGGCTGGGAGTCGGGTGAGCAGTTCTTC.

In its sample, this clonotype was seen many times. This chain connects TRBV7-8 to TRBJ2-3, with TRBD2 as a possible D gene (6 bases). CDR3 length equals 16 residues. Per germline, CDR1 SGHVS and CDR2 FQNEAQ. Trimming stripped 5 bases from V and 0 bases from J, with 15 bases between. The CDR3: CASSRGRLDSTDTQYF. CDR3 DNA: TGTGCCAGCAGCCGAGGGAGGTTAGACAGCACAGATACGCAGTATTTT.

This clonotype came up a few times. The chain employs TRBV7-2 and TRBJ1-1; D is uncertain. V lost 4 bases to trimming and J lost 5 bases, with 8 bases between them. The CDR3 is 12 residues long. Germline V gives CDR1 SGHTA, CDR2 FQGNSA. CDR3 DNA: TGTGCCAGCAGCTCCCCACTGACTGAAGCTTTCTTT. Translating it yields CASSSPLTEAFF.

There are a few counts of this clonotype. The chain employs TRBV5-4 and TRBJ2-7; TRBD1 agrees at 10 bases. V lost 2 bases and J lost 7; bases outside the gene matches: 9. Germline V gene lookup returns CDR1 SGHNT and CDR2 YYREEE (reference sequence). This CDR3 comprises 15 residues. CDR3 nucleotides: TGTGCCAGCAGCTTAACTGGGACAGGGGTTGGGGAGCAGTACTTC. Its protein product is CASSLTGTGVGEQYF.

V gene TRBV6-5 combines with J gene TRBJ2-6, with 8 bases matching TRBD1. The germline V gene encodes CDR1 MNHEY and CDR2 SVGAGI. There are 18 residues in the CDR3. J was trimmed by 0 bases and V by 6 bases; bases with no gene match: 10. The CDR3 spells CASRTDRETASGANVLTF. The CDR3, as DNA: TGTGCCAGCAGGACGGACAGGGAAACGGCCTCTGGGGCCAACGTCCTGACTTTC.

J is TRBJ2-5 and V is TRBV2; 8 bases agree with TRBD1. The germline CDR1 and CDR2 sequences are SNHLY and FYNNEI. V was pared by 4 bases and J by 5 bases, with 6 bases of the junction left unmatched. The CDR3 has 14 amino acids. CDR3 nucleotide sequence: TGTGCCAGCAGTGGGACAGGGATAGTGGAGACCCAGTACTTC. Protein sequence: CASSGTGIVETQYF.

V and J are TRBV19 and TRBJ1-3; D is possibly TRBD1 (6 bases). The CDR3 length is 15 residues. Germline values: CDR1 LNHDA, CDR2 SQIVND (reference sequence). The germline V and J ends were trimmed by 9 bases and 0 bases, with 15 bases remaining between them. The CDR3 DNA reads as TGTGCCAGATCCGGGACAACTCACTCTGGAAACACCATATATTTT. It specifies CARSGTTHSGNTIYF.

This chain joins TRBV12-3 or TRBV12-4 and TRBJ2-1; TRBD1 agrees at 11 bases. Trimming removed 2 bases from V and 6 bases from J; junction bases left unmatched: 6. The CDR3 runs 16 residues. The CDR3 protein is CASSLPGTGGSNEQFF. The CDR3 coding sequence is TGTGCCAGCAGTTTACCCGGGACAGGGGGATCCAATGAGCAGTTCTTC.

CDR3 nucleotides: TGTGCCAGTAGTATGGGTTCAAGTTGGCACACTGAAGCTTTCTTT. The encoded protein is CASSMGSSWHTEAFF. This chain links TRBV19 with TRBJ1-1; D ambiguous. Germline CDR1 reads LNHDA; CDR2 reads SQIVND (reference sequence). V was trimmed by 3 bases and J by 3 bases, leaving 14 bases between them. The CDR3 covers 15 residues.

This clonotype came up a few times. This chain joins TRBV2 and TRBJ1-2, with a tentative D call TRBD1 (5 bases). CDR3 length equals 15 residues. The V gene's germline CDR1 is SNHLY and CDR2 FYNNEI. Between the trimmed V and J ends, which lost 2 bases and 6 bases, there was a span of 16 bases. CDR3 residues: CASSEPVGLSDGYTF. The CDR3 DNA is TGTGCCAGCAGTGAACCGGTGGGACTTTCCGATGGCTACACCTTC. The whole variable domain, remainder taken from reference TRBV2 and TRBJ1-2, is EPEVTQTPSHQVTQMGQEVILRCVPISNHLYFYWYRQILGQKVEFLVSFYNNEISEKSEIFDDQFSVERPDGSNFTLKIRSTKLEDSAMYFCASSEPVGLSDGYTFGSGTRLTVV.